These 23 T cell receptor beta chains share one sample of origin, sequenced in a study of T cell changes during pregnancy in multiple sclerosis. Assay used: immunoSEQ multiplex PCR; TCRdb lists only in-frame clones, some missing. This sample has some 30,000 clones; about 90% occur once, and the top ten carry around 8%. The sequences come from CD8+ T cells from peripheral blood mononuclear cells, collected in the second trimester of pregnancy. The receptors stem from a female donor with multiple sclerosis, enrolled in a pregnancy study.

The chain employs TRBV27 and TRBJ1-1; D is ambiguous. With 2 bases removed from V and 8 bases from J, the gap between germline ends came to 9 bases. Germline lookup yields CDR1 MNHEY and CDR2 SMNVEV (reference sequence). The CDR3 sequence is 12 residues long. The CDR3 is CASSLPGGEAFF. The DNA for the CDR3 is TGTGCCAGCAGTTTACCCGGAGGGGAAGCTTTCTTT.

The chain employs TRBV7-3 and TRBJ2-1; TRBD1 matches 7 bases. V lost 1 base and J lost 15; bases outside the gene matches: 15. The CDR3 runs to 15 residues. The V gene's germline CDR1 is SGHTA and CDR2 FQGTGA. CDR3 sequence (DNA): TGTGCCAGCAGCTTAAACGGGAAGACGAGGGGGCAACCGTTCTTC. It codes for CASSLNGKTRGQPFF. The full variable domain, its missing parts supplied by reference TRBV7-3 and TRBJ2-1, is GAGVSQTPSNKVTEKGKYVELRCDPISGHTALYWYRQSLGQGPEFLIYFQGTGAADDSGLPNDRFFAVRPEGSVSTLKIQRTERGDSAVYLCASSLNGKTRGQPFFGPGTRLTVL.

This chain links TRBV27 with TRBJ2-2; 9 bases fit TRBD2. The CDR3 length is 16 residues. With V trimmed by 0 bases and J by 5 bases, 4 bases remained unmatched. Germline values: CDR1 MNHEY, CDR2 SMNVEV (reference sequence). CDR3 loop: CASSLSTSGWTGELFF. The CDR3 coding sequence is TGTGCCAGCAGTTTATCTACTAGCGGGTGGACCGGGGAGCTGTTTTTT.

The chain links TRBV2 to TRBJ1-2; no firm D call. The CDR3 runs to 11 residues. Trimming stripped 7 bases from V and 4 bases from J, with 7 bases between. Germline values: CDR1 SNHLY, CDR2 FYNNEI. For the CDR3, the DNA is TGTGCCAGCACGAGCGGCTATGGCTACACCTTC. Protein sequence: CASTSGYGYTF.

J is TRBJ2-3 and V is TRBV19; a weak D match, TRBD2 (6 bases). Germline loops: CDR1 LNHDA, CDR2 SQIVND (reference sequence). V gave up 6 bases and J gave up 1 base, with 17 bases separating them. The CDR3 is made up of 16 amino acids. CDR3 protein: CASSKRPGLRTDTQYF. The CDR3 DNA reads as TGTGCCAGTAGCAAACGGCCGGGACTTCGCACAGATACGCAGTATTTT. Complete variable domain (other parts from reference TRBV19 and TRBJ2-3): DGGITQSPKYLFRKEGQNVTLSCEQNLNHDAMYWYRQDPGQGLRLIYYSQIVNDFQKGDIAEGYSVSREKKESFPLTVTSAQKNPTAFYLCASSKRPGLRTDTQYFGPGTRLTVL.

Only one count was recorded for this clone. The chain joins TRBV13 to TRBJ1-4, with a possible D match to TRBD1 (5 bases). The CDR3 length is 15 residues. Germline V gene data show CDR1 as PRHDT and CDR2 as FYEKMQ (reference sequence). Trimming stripped 3 bases from V and 5 bases from J, with 13 bases between. CDR3 bases: TGTGCCAGCAGCTTCAGGGCAGCAAGAAATGAAAAACTGTTTTTT. The encoded protein is CASSFRAARNEKLFF.

This chain joins TRBV6-4 and TRBJ2-6, with D perhaps matching TRBD1 (5 bases). The CDR3 spans 15 residues. Germline CDR1 is MRHNA and CDR2 is SNTAGT. V was cut by 3 bases and J by 0 bases, with 6 bases left in between. CDR3 residues: CASSEDSSGANVLTF. In DNA, the CDR3 is TGTGCCAGCAGTGAAGACAGCTCTGGGGCCAACGTCCTGACTTTC.

CDR3 region: CASSWHRDRGRELNYEQYF. The CDR3 DNA reads TGCGCCAGCAGCTGGCACCGGGACAGGGGGAGGGAGCTGAACTACGAGCAGTACTTC. The chain has TRBV5-1 and TRBJ2-7; 11 nucleotides match TRBD1. The V gene end was trimmed by 3 bases and the J gene end by 3 bases; junction bases not matched to a gene: 17. Looked up from germline, CDR1 is SGHRS and CDR2 is YFSETQ. The CDR3 spans 19 residues.

This rearrangement joins TRBV5-6 to TRBJ2-1; 10 nucleotides match TRBD2. V shed 4 bases and J 5 bases; nucleotides not matched to a gene: 9. CDR3 length: 16 amino acids. The V gene's germline CDR1 is SGHDT and CDR2 YYEEEE. In nucleotides, the CDR3 is TGTGCCAGCAGCGCTTTACTAGCGGGGCTTAACAATGAGCAGTTCTTC. Residues: CASSALLAGLNNEQFF.

In DNA form, the CDR3 reads TGTGCCAGCAGCTTACGGGTCAATGAGCAGTTCTTC. Protein sequence: CASSLRVNEQFF. The chain is built from TRBV11-2 and TRBJ2-1; unclear D gene. Trimming cost V 2 bases and J 6 bases, with 5 bases left between them. Germline CDR1 reads SGHAT; CDR2 reads FQNNGV. There are 12 residues in the CDR3. The variable domain in full, completed from reference TRBV11-2 and TRBJ2-1, reads EAGVAQSPRYKIIEKRQSVAFWCNPISGHATLYWYQQILGQGPKLLIQFQNNGVVDDSQLPKDRFSAERLKGVDSTLKIQPAKLEDSAVYLCASSLRVNEQFFGPGTRLTVL.

This chain joins TRBV30 and TRBJ2-7; a weak D match, TRBD1 (6 bases). Deletions cut 5 bases from V and 2 bases from J, with 13 bases between. This CDR3 has 13 residues. Germline lookup yields CDR1 GTSNPN and CDR2 SVGIG (reference sequence). The CDR3 nucleotides read TGTGCCTGGGAGGGGGACGGGGCCTACGAGCAGTACTTC. Encoded protein: CAWEGDGAYEQYF.

This rearrangement joins TRBV4-3 to TRBJ1-2; D may be TRBD1 (6 bases). Trimming shortened V by 4 bases and J by 8 bases, and 29 bases separated the two germline ends. There are 18 residues in the CDR3. Per the germline V gene, CDR1 is LGHNA and CDR2 is YSLEER. This CDR3 reads CASSLRGGPGGARRGYTF. The CDR3 nucleotides are TGCGCCAGCAGCCTGAGGGGGGGGCCGGGAGGTGCCCGGCGGGGCTACACCTTC.

The gene calls are TRBV30 and TRBJ1-4, with a tentative D call TRBD1 (6 bases). CDR3 length: 12 amino acids. Germline V lookup: CDR1 GTSNPN, CDR2 SVGIG (reference sequence). Trimming left V 7 bases short and J 7 bases short, with 13 bases between. The CDR3 spells CALGGGGEKLFF. The CDR3 DNA reads TGTGCCTTGGGTGGGGGCGGTGAAAAACTGTTTTTT.

In this sample, this clone turned up once. This chain uses TRBV19 with TRBJ1-2, with D unclear. V gave up 5 bases and J gave up 1 base, with 2 bases separating them. CDR1 and CDR2 (germline): LNHDA, SQIVND (reference sequence). This CDR3 contains 11 residues. Written as DNA, the CDR3 is TGTGCCAGTAGTCATAACTATGGCTACACCTTC. It specifies CASSHNYGYTF.

V is TRBV19 and J is TRBJ2-7, with D maybe TRBD1 (5 bases). CDR3 size: 15 residues. Trimming shortened V by 3 bases and J by 1 base, and 13 bases separated the two germline ends. Germline V gene lookup returns CDR1 LNHDA and CDR2 SQIVND (reference sequence). The CDR3 sequence is CASSIWAGRSYEQYF. CDR3 coding DNA: TGTGCCAGTAGTATTTGGGCAGGGCGATCCTACGAGCAGTACTTC.

J is TRBJ2-1 and V is TRBV5-6, with 8 bases matching TRBD2. This CDR3 has 15 residues. The V segment lost 0 bases and the J segment 4 bases; nucleotides outside the gene matches: 3. The germline V gene encodes CDR1 SGHDT and CDR2 YYEEEE. The CDR3 reads CASSLGVAGYNEQFF. Here the CDR3 DNA reads TGTGCCAGCAGCTTGGGTGTAGCGGGATACAATGAGCAGTTCTTC.

The chain links TRBV19 to TRBJ2-2; TRBD2 matches 8 bases. CDR1 LNHDA and CDR2 SQIVND come from the germline V gene (reference sequence). The trim removed 5 bases at V and 5 bases at J, leaving 13 bases unmatched. The CDR3 consists of 17 residues. The CDR3 sequence is CASSHRGREGVTGELFF. The CDR3, as DNA: TGTGCCAGTAGTCACCGGGGACGGGAGGGTGTTACCGGGGAGCTGTTTTTT.

The J gene is TRBJ1-4, the V gene TRBV5-8; a possible D gene is TRBD1 (5 bases). Per the germline V gene, CDR1 is SGHTS and CDR2 is YDEGEE. The CDR3 loop spans 17 amino acids. V was cut by 1 base and J by 4 bases, with 17 bases left in between. The CDR3 DNA sequence: TGTGCCAGCAGCTTGATTAGGAGGGGCCAGATTAATGAAAAACTGTTTTTT. Translation: CASSLIRRGQINEKLFF.

This clone was seen only a few times. Because the CDR3 is missing its conserved closing phenylalanine or tryptophan, this is likely a read error. No DNA is shown, since the ends of the CDR3 on it are uncertain; the CDR3 is the one TCRdb lists. This chain links TRBV5-1 with TRBJ1-6; the tabulated D call, TRBD1, remains unverified against the DNA. Germline CDR1 and CDR2: SGHRS and YFSETQ. The CDR3 spans 9 amino acids, including both terminal residues. The CDR3 spells CASSGGQAS.

This chain connects TRBV15 to TRBJ2-1; D might be TRBD2 (6 bases). With 5 bases removed from V and 3 bases from J, the gap between germline ends came to 8 bases. The CDR3 runs to 13 residues. Germline CDR1 and CDR2: LNHNV and YYDKDF (reference sequence). Here the CDR3 DNA reads TGTGCCACCAGCGCCGGGAGCTACAATGAGCAGTTCTTC. This gives the protein CATSAGSYNEQFF.

This clone has a count of ten or more. The chain combines TRBV6-1 with TRBJ1-2; no reliable D call. V was trimmed by 5 bases and J by 8 bases, leaving 12 bases between them. CDR3 size: 12 residues. Germline V gene lookup returns CDR1 MNHNS and CDR2 SASEGT. CDR3 region: CASSPRKLGYTF. The CDR3 DNA follows: TGTGCCAGCAGTCCTAGGAAGTTGGGCTACACCTTC.

V is TRBV5-8 and J is TRBJ2-5; D not resolved. Germline CDR1 reads SGHTS; CDR2 reads YDEGEE. CDR3 length: 13 residues. Trimming took 0 bases from V and 6 from J, leaving 9 bases between them. CDR3 DNA sequence: TGTGCCAGCAGCTTGGGCGGTAAAAAGACCCAGTACTTC. Translated, it gives CASSLGGKKTQYF.

The gene calls are TRBV30 and TRBJ2-1, with no clear D. CDR3 length equals 12 residues. CDR1 GTSNPN and CDR2 SVGIG come from the germline V gene (reference sequence). V was shortened by 0 bases and J by 7 bases, with 7 bases between the two germline ends. The CDR3 bases are TGTGCCTGGAGTGTACAGATAAATGAGCAGTTCTTC. Protein: CAWSVQINEQFF. The variable domain in full, with the rest retrieved from reference TRBV30 and TRBJ2-1, is SQTIHQWPATLVQPVGSPLSLECTVEGTSNPNLYWYRQAAGRGLQLLFYSVGIGQISSEVPQNLSASRPQDRQFILSSKKLLLSDSGFYLCAWSVQINEQFFGPGTRLTVL.